This TCR beta chain emerged from a study of Graves' ophthalmopathy and Graves' hyperthyroidism. Diagnoses were established from clinical symptoms, serum thyroxine, TRAb, thyroid ultrasound and orbital computed tomography. The study amplified TCR beta CDR3 regions using RNA transcripts. HTBI primers served in a first-round RT-PCR, which a second-round multiplex PCR followed. MiXCR, applied by TCRdb to the multiplex PCR reads, yields one record per CDR3 protein. In the table there are around 1,000,000 distinct CDR3 sequences, around a third of which are singletons. Germline lookup yields CDR1 SQVTM and CDR2 ANQGSEA. After removal of 6 bases from V and 5 bases from J, the junction contained 11 bases not matched to a gene. This CDR3 has 14 residues.

The source is an adult man with Graves' hyperthyroidism. V gene TRBV29-1 combines with J gene TRBJ2-7; 9 bases align to TRBD1. The sequencing sample was made of peripheral blood or thyroid tissue (not recorded which). CDR3 bases: TGCAGCGTAGGGGGTACAGGGGGCGTCGACGAGCAGTACTTC. It is translated as CSVGGTGGVDEQYF.